This TCR beta chain comes out of a study of shared clonotypes between healthy human individuals. V lost 5 bases and J lost 4; bases outside the gene matches: 17. The CDR3 consists of 18 residues. From germline, CDR1 is SGHVS and CDR2 FQNEAQ. As defined, naive CD8 cells were CD45RO-negative and positively selected for CCR7, with terminally differentiated effector memory CD45RA+ cells excluded. TCRdb's copy holds only in-frame clones and misses some; the assay was immunoSEQ multiplex PCR. The sample yields about 2.1 million clones, just under 95% seen once. The sequencing input was naive CD8+ T cells from PBMCs. This chain joins TRBV7-8 and TRBJ2-3; TRBD1 matches 8 bases. The TCR comes from a young man in good health. Some clones in this sample may be carry-over from other donors' samples. For the CDR3, the DNA is TGTGCCAGCAGCCCGATCCTCACAGGGGGGAGATGGGCAGATACGCAGTATTTT. As protein: CASSPILTGGRWADTQYF. Filled out from reference TRBV7-8 and TRBJ2-3, the complete variable domain reads GAGVSQSPRYKVAKRGQDVALRCDPISGHVSLFWYQQALGQGPEFLTYFQNEAQLDKSGLPSDRFFAERPEGSVSTLKIQRTQQEDSAVYLCASSPILTGGRWADTQYFGPGTRLTVL.